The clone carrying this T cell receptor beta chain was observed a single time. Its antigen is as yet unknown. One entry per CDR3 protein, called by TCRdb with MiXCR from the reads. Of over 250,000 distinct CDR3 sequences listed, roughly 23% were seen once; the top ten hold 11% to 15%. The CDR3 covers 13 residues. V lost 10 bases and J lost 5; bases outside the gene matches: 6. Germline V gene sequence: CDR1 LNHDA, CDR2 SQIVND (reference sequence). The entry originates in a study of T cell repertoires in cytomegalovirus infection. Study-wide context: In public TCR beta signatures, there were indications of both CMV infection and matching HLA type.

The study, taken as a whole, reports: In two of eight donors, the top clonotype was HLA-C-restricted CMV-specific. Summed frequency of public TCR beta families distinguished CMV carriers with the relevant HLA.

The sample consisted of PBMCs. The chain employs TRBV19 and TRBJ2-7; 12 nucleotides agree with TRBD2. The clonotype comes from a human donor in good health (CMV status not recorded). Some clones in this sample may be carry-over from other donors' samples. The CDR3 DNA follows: TGTGCCACCAGACTAGCGGGAGCCCACGAGCAGTACTTC. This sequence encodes CATRLAGAHEQYF. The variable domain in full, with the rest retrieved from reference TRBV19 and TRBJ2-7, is DGGITQSPKYLFRKEGQNVTLSCEQNLNHDAMYWYRQDPGQGLRLIYYSQIVNDFQKGDIAEGYSVSREKKESFPLTVTSAQKNPTAFYLCATRLAGAHEQYFGPGTRLTVT.